This TCR beta chain was identified during a study of cytomegalovirus exposure and HLA in healthy donors. Overall study findings and caveats: Donor immune exposure was known only as CMV serostatus. Researchers reported from a later analysis that most CMV-associated TCR beta chains appeared HLA-restricted.

There are a few counts of this clone. Its antigen is not known. The same CDR3 is also encoded by other DNA sequences in this sample. Germline values: CDR1 LGHNT, CDR2 FRNRAP. V was pared by 5 bases and J by 3 bases, with 4 bases between. The CDR3 loop spans 12 amino acids. This PCR relied on a set of 60 Vbeta primers and 13 Jbeta primers. This table comes from immunoSEQ multiplex PCR, and its TCRdb copy is limited to in-frame clones, with some not included. There are more than 110,000 clones in the sample; 80% occur only once, and around 2% lies in the top ten. The sequence was obtained from a man aged 30 to 45 in good health and CMV-seronegative. V is TRBV12-5 and J is TRBJ2-2, with D unresolved. Sequenced: PBMCs. CDR3 DNA: TGTGCTAGTGGTCGGGACACCGGGGAGCTGTTTTTT. It yields the protein CASGRDTGELFF.